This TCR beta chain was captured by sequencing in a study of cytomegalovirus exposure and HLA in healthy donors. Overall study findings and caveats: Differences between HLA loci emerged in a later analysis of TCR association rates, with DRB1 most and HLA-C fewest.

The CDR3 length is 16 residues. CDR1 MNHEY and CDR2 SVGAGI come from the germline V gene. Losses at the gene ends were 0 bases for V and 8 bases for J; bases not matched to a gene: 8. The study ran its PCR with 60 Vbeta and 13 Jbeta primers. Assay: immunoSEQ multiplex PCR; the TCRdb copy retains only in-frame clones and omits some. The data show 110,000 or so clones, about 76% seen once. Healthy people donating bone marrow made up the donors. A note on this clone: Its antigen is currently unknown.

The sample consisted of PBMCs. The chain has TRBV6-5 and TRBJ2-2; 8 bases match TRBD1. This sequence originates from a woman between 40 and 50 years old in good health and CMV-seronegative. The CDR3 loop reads CASSYSQGGRRGELFF. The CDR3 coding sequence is TGTGCCAGCAGTTACTCACAGGGGGGAAGGAGAGGGGAGCTGTTTTTT.